This TCR beta chain was profiled in a study of cytomegalovirus exposure and HLA in healthy donors. Vbeta (60) and Jbeta (13) primers were used in the PCR. Only in-frame clones appear in the TCRdb table, and some are missing; sequencing was by immunoSEQ multiplex PCR. The sample has under 150,000 clones, 73% seen once. V was trimmed by 6 bases and J by 1 base, leaving 11 bases between them. The CDR3 has 14 residues. The germline V gene encodes CDR1 SNHLY and CDR2 FYNNEI. Sequencing was done on a sample of PBMCs. V gene TRBV2 combines with J gene TRBJ2-3; perhaps TRBD2 as D (6 bases). The clonotype was recovered from a woman in her thirties or forties in good health and CMV-seronegative. The CDR3 sequence: CASRRRVGTDTQYF. The CDR3 coding sequence is TGTGCCAGCAGAAGGAGGGTGGGCACAGATACGCAGTATTTT.